This T cell receptor beta chain was profiled in a study of blood T cells in healthy people across ages (dated by TCRdb to between 2014 and 2016). About the study as a whole: In model experiments, template switching captured roughly one uniquely barcoded TCR beta cDNA molecule for every two T cells. The donors were split into four age groups: young (average 16 years), middle-aged (around 37), aged (around 67) and long-lived (approximately 80). The study measured age-related changes in TCR beta repertoire diversity using deep sequencing normalized with unique cDNA molecular identifiers. Two additional independent replicas of 1 million unique cDNA reads from the same blood draw were analyzed for two donors (one aged 18 to 30 and one aged 80 or older). Donors of different ages were randomly distributed across sequencing lanes to avoid experimental bias.

Note on this clonotype: Its antigen is currently not known. Nothing much larger sits one base from this clone, and base qualities are not available.

Overall study outcomes, separate from this receptor: Estimates of total diversity based on one million sequenced T cells were considered lower bounds and underestimates. The long-lived group showed more naive CD4+ T cells, fewer expanded clones and increased TCR diversity than the aged group, suggesting age selection. The CMV infection status of donors was not known, potentially confounding age-related changes in expanded clonotypes. Observed TCR beta diversity per million T cells fell roughly linearly with age, and a significant reduction was already apparent by age roughly 41. The percentage of naive T cells measured by flow cytometry correlated strongly with observed TCR beta diversity. Since profiling was done on bulk unsorted PBMCs, naive and antigen-experienced compartments could not be conclusively compared.

V gives up 7 bases and J gives up 3 bases, and the segment between their germline ends measures 13 bases. Looking up the germline V gene (reference sequence) yields CDR1 DFQATT and CDR2 SNEGSKA. The CDR3, cysteine through phenylalanine, is 13 amino acids long. Only the CDR3 part of the read is kept: 39 bases, read in frame from the first base. The protocol used for the library was 5' RACE. Sequencing relied on an Illumina HiSeq 2500. A second PCR of roughly 7 to 11 cycles was run with a J-beta primer mix and a sample-barcoded 5' primer. Each TCR beta cDNA molecule received a unique molecular identifier from a template-switch 5' adaptor carrying 12 random nucleotides. Each sample yielded at least 3 million CDR3-containing paired-end reads. First-strand cDNA was synthesized from all RNA with the Mint cDNA synthesis kit, primed by a TRBC-specific oligonucleotide. After uracil-DNA glycosylase treatment, a first 18-cycle PCR used universal primers M1SS and BC2_uni_R on all cDNA. Processing in the source paper ran as follows. Normalization of each sample was performed by random selection of 1 million high-quality reads, each carrying a distinct molecular identifier. Instead of being binned into consensus sequences, reads with shared molecular identifiers were discarded. MiTCR, set to a Q25 quality threshold and the strictest error-elimination algorithm, was used for CDR3 identification, clonotype clustering and error correction. A nonparametric unseen species model using Euler transformation provided a lower-bound estimate of total TCR beta diversity. TCRdb ran its own pipeline on the public reads, namely fastp trimming at Q25 and MiXCR clone calling, and kept in-frame beta chains. Each record represents a unique CDR3 protein, reported with the most common genes and DNA among its rows. The V and J calls and clone size are TCRdb's, not the authors'. The sample contains approximately 400,000 distinct CDR3 sequences, roughly half of them found a single time. The ten largest clones take up over 40% of the sample.

Donors were 30 to 45 systemically healthy Caucasian individuals from Russia aged 6 to 90 years. Around 10 milliliters of peripheral blood were drawn from each donor into EDTA-treated Vacutainer tubes. PBMCs were isolated by Ficoll-Paque density-gradient centrifugation, with at least 7 million obtained per sample. Total RNA, at least 6 micrograms per sample, was extracted from PBMCs with Trizol reagent. For every donor, flow cytometry on a PBMC aliquot measured the percentage of naive CD45RAhigh/CD27high T cells. The sample comprised blood. The chain uses TRBV20-1 and TRBJ1-5; the D gene lacks a confident call. The source of this sequence is a man aged 60 to 69 in good health. The sequenced DNA is TGCAGTGGCGCGGAGGGATCCAATCAGCCCCAGCATTTT. Protein translation: CSGAEGSNQPQHF.